These T cell receptor beta chains were read from a single sample in a study of monozygotic twins with inflammatory bowel disease. TCRdb reprocessed the 5' RACE reads, with one entry per CDR3 protein and no DNA. The sample's table shows 200,000 to 250,000 distinct CDR3 sequences. The sequenced material came from blood. Every receptor here comes from a human donor with ulcerative colitis or Crohn's disease, or a healthy co-twin of an affected twin (not recorded which). Each CDR3 is given with its conserved first and last residue.

j_call: TRBJ1-1
v_call: TRBV6-1
cdr3_aa: CATASGMHTEAFF

j_call: TRBJ2-1
v_call: TRBV12-3/TRBV12-4
cdr3_aa: CASSIYGGNNEQFF

j_call: TRBJ1-2
v_call: TRBV7-9
cdr3_aa: CASSLTGTGKGYGYTF

j_call: TRBJ2-3
v_call: TRBV29-1
cdr3_aa: CSVGGRNTDTQYF

j_call: TRBJ2-1
v_call: TRBV3-1
cdr3_aa: CASSPRRVGLRGGEQFF

j_call: TRBJ2-7
v_call: TRBV25-1
cdr3_aa: CASSTRVDGSQYF

j_call: TRBJ2-1
v_call: TRBV29-1
cdr3_aa: CSVEDGAGRYNEQFF

j_call: TRBJ1-2
v_call: TRBV12-3/TRBV12-4
cdr3_aa: CASRRQGLYTF

j_call: TRBJ2-2
v_call: TRBV10-3
cdr3_aa: CAISGGKTGELFF

j_call: TRBJ2-7
v_call: TRBV2
cdr3_aa: CASRRDSEEQYF

j_call: TRBJ2-1
v_call: TRBV20-1
cdr3_aa: CSVRRGVISYNEQFF

j_call: TRBJ2-1
v_call: TRBV3-1
cdr3_aa: CASSQALRGGRWNEQFF

j_call: TRBJ2-3
v_call: TRBV7-8
cdr3_aa: CASIPETSVTDTQYF

j_call: TRBJ1-1
v_call: TRBV5-1
cdr3_aa: CASSLGSSGAEAFF

j_call: TRBJ1-1
v_call: TRBV5-1
cdr3_aa: CASSPTAMNTEAFF

j_call: TRBJ2-7
v_call: TRBV20-1
cdr3_aa: CSAAGRGGFSYEQYF